This entry describes one T cell receptor beta chain. What it recognizes is unknown. All of the isolated RNA was reverse transcribed, so expressed TCRB transcripts were sequenced. Measured with immunoSEQ multiplex PCR; TCRdb has only the in-frame clones, and not every one. Of about 350,000 clones in the sample, about 19% were seen once. The record originates from a study of beta chain features in type 1 diabetes. Study-wide background: Patients were similar to healthy donors in age and gender (as well as in cell yields). Study-level results: The question of HLA type influencing TCRB rearrangement was one that remained unresolved here. At VDJ recombination sites, type 1 diabetes patients had fewer insertions and more deleted nucleotides.

The TCR comes from a woman aged 18 to 35 in good health. The sequencing sample was made of naive CD4+ T cells from blood.

The CDR3 region has the DNA TGTGCCAGCAGCTTACCCCCAGACAGGAAGCAGTACTTC. This translates into CASSLPPDRKQYF. The rearrangement joins TRBV13 to TRBJ2-7, with TRBD1 as a possible D gene (6 bases). The V gene's germline CDR1 is PRHDT and CDR2 FYEKMQ (reference sequence). Trimming cost V 2 bases and J 8 bases, with 13 bases left between them. The CDR3 runs 13 residues.